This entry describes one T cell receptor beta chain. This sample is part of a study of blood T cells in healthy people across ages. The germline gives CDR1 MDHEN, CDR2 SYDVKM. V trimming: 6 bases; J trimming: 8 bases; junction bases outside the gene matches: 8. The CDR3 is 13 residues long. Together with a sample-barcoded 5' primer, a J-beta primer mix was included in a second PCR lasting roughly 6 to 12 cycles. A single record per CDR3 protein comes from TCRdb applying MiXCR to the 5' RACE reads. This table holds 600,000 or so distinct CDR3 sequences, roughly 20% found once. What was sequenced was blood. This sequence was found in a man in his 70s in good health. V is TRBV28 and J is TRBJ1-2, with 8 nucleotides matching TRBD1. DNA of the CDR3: TGTGCCAGCAGAGTCGACAGGGGCGAAGGCTACACCTTC. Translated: CASRVDRGEGYTF.